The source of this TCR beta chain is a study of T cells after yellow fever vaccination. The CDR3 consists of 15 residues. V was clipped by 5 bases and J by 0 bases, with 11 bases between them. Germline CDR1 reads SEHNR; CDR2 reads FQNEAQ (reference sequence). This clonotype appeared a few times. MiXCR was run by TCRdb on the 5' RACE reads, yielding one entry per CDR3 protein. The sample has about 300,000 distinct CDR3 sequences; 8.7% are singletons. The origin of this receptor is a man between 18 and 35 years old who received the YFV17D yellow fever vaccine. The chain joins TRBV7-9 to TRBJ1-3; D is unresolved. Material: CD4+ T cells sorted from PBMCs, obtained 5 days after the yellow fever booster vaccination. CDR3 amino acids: CASSRRGLSGNTIYF. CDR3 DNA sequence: TGTGCCAGCAGCCGCCGAGGCCTCTCTGGAAACACCATATATTTT.